These 4 T cell receptor beta chains share one sample of origin, sequenced in a study of blood T cell repertoires in COVID-19. Profiled with immunoSEQ multiplex PCR; TCRdb holds only in-frame clones, not every one. The top ten hold approximately 7.8% of the sample, which has a few hundred thousand clones, about 89% seen once. Sequenced input: peripheral blood. The source of these receptors is a woman in her 50s who had recovered from COVID-19.

This clone has only a few counts. J is TRBJ2-2 and V is TRBV25-1; D ambiguous. This CDR3 spans 14 amino acids. Germline CDR1 and CDR2: MGHDK and SYGVNS. The V end lost 6 bases, the J end lost 2 bases, and 10 bases lay between the germline ends. CDR3 DNA sequence: TGTGCCAGCAGCCCGCAGGCAAACACCGGGGAGCTGTTTTTT. Its translation: CASSPQANTGELFF.

This clone was seen only a few times. The rearrangement links TRBV10-3 to TRBJ2-7; unclear D gene. The CDR3 is 14 amino acids. Between the trimmed V and J ends, which lost 0 bases and 3 bases, there was a span of 9 bases. From germline, CDR1 is ENHRY and CDR2 SYGVKD. In DNA, the CDR3 is TGTGCCATCAGTGAGTCGGTACATGACTACGAGCAGTACTTC. Translation gives CAISESVHDYEQYF.

This chain links TRBV11-2 with TRBJ2-5; 7 bases are shared with TRBD1. The V segment lost 6 bases and the J segment 2 bases; nucleotides outside the gene matches: 9. Germline assignment: CDR1 SGHAT and CDR2 FQNNGV. The CDR3 has 15 residues. This CDR3 is CASRFRTGLQETQYF. The DNA for the CDR3 is TGTGCCAGCAGATTCCGGACAGGATTACAAGAGACCCAGTACTTC.

The rearrangement links TRBV4-3 to TRBJ1-5; TRBD1 agrees at 8 bases. The trim removed 0 bases at V and 7 bases at J, leaving 20 bases unmatched. Germline V gene data show CDR1 as LGHNA and CDR2 as YSLEER. CDR3 length: 20 amino acids. The CDR3 DNA follows: TGCGCCAGCAGCCAAGATCTCGGGATCGGACAGGGTCCGGGAGAGCAGCCCCAGCATTTT. Translated: CASSQDLGIGQGPGEQPQHF.